This TCR beta chain stems from a study of control samples from healthy donors and cancer patients. The germline gives CDR1 SGDLS, CDR2 YYNGEE. V lost 1 base and J lost 2, with 13 bases in between. This CDR3 is 16 amino acids long. Measured with immunoSEQ multiplex PCR; TCRdb has only the in-frame clones, and not every one. The repertoire includes 120,000 or so clones, about 87% of them detected once, and 9% to 14% sits in the top ten. V is TRBV9 and J is TRBJ1-3; D perhaps matches TRBD1 (5 bases). The TCR originated in a man aged 25-45 years in good health. Sequenced input: blood. The CDR3 spells CASSVRGDEAGNTIYF. The CDR3 bases are TGTGCCAGCAGCGTAAGGGGAGACGAGGCTGGAAACACCATATATTTT.